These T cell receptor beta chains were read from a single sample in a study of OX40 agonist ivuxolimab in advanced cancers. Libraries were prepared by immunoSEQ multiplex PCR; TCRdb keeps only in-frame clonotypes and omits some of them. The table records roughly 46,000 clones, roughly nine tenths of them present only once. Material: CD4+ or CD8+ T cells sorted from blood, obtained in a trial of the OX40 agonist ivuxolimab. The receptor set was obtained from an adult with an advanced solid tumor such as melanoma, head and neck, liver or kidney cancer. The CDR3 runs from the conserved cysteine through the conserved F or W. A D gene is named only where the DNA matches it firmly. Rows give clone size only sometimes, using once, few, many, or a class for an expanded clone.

CDR3: CASSSLGRGVRDTQYF
DNA: TGTGCCAGCAGCTCGCTAGGGCGGGGGGTCCGTGATACGCAGTATTTT
length: 16
V: TRBV5-4
J: TRBJ2-3
size: once
D: TRBD2

CDR3: CASKWGQGFYEQYF
DNA: TGTGCCAGCAAGTGGGGACAGGGGTTTTACGAGCAGTACTTC
length: 14
V: TRBV11-1
J: TRBJ2-7
size: once
D: TRBD1

CDR3: CASSSPGLAGGGYEQYF
DNA: TGTGCCAGCAGCTCCCCCGGACTAGCGGGAGGGGGATACGAGCAGTACTTC
length: 17
V: TRBV7-9
J: TRBJ2-7
size: once
D: TRBD2

CDR3: CSVGTEVDTIYF
DNA: TGCAGCGTTGGGACAGAAGTGGACACCATATATTTT
length: 12
V: TRBV29-1
J: TRBJ1-3
size: -
D: -

CDR3: CASSVWDRVTETQYF
DNA: TGTGCCAGCAGCGTCTGGGACAGGGTCACGGAGACCCAGTACTTC
length: 15
V: TRBV9
J: TRBJ2-5
size: -
D: TRBD1

CDR3: CASSPIGKGVKGYTF
DNA: TGTGCCAGCAGTCCAATCGGGAAGGGGGTGAAGGGCTACACCTTC
length: 15
V: TRBV13
J: TRBJ1-2
size: -
D: -

CDR3: CASSVEGSGGSNNEQFF
DNA: TGTGCCAGCAGCGTAGAGGGGAGCGGGGGCTCAAACAATGAGCAGTTCTTC
length: 17
V: TRBV9
J: TRBJ2-1
size: -
D: TRBD2

CDR3: CASGPFRGQGLSGELFF
DNA: TGTGCCAGCGGCCCATTTAGGGGACAGGGGCTCTCCGGGGAGCTGTTTTTT
length: 17
V: TRBV28
J: TRBJ2-2
size: -
D: TRBD1

CDR3: CASSLEGLAGQETQYF
DNA: TGTGCCAGCAGCTTAGAGGGACTAGCGGGTCAAGAGACCCAGTACTTC
length: 16
V: TRBV11-1
J: TRBJ2-5
size: -
D: TRBD2

CDR3: CASTPLLGGGWETQYF
DNA: TGTGCCAGCACTCCCCTGCTAGGGGGGGGGTGGGAGACCCAGTACTTC
length: 16
V: TRBV28
J: TRBJ2-5
size: -
D: -

CDR3: CASIGTGPEAFF
DNA: TGTGCCAGCATCGGGACAGGGCCTGAAGCTTTCTTT
length: 12
V: TRBV27
J: TRBJ1-1
size: -
D: TRBD1

CDR3: CASSLGQGNEKLFF
DNA: TGTGCCAGCAGTCTTGGACAGGGGAATGAAAAACTGTTTTTT
length: 14
V: TRBV5-4
J: TRBJ1-4
size: -
D: TRBD1

CDR3: CASSPSYNEQFF
DNA: TGTGCCAGTTCTCCCAGCTACAATGAGCAGTTCTTC
length: 12
V: TRBV27
J: TRBJ2-1
size: -
D: -

CDR3: CATCPFGGSTDEQFF
DNA: TGCGCCACTTGTCCGTTCGGCGGGAGTACAGATGAGCAGTTCTTC
length: 15
V: TRBV10-2
J: TRBJ2-1
size: -
D: TRBD2

CDR3: CASSPSLYGVGETQYF
DNA: TGTGCCAGCAGCCCCTCGTTGTACGGGGTAGGAGAGACCCAGTACTTC
length: 16
V: TRBV27
J: TRBJ2-5
size: -
D: -

CDR3: CASSLIGAPDTQYF
DNA: TGTGCCAGCAGCTTAATTGGCGCCCCAGATACGCAGTATTTT
length: 14
V: TRBV7-3
J: TRBJ2-3
size: -
D: -

CDR3: CASSQEGTNTEAFF
DNA: TGTGCCAGCAGCCAAGAGGGGACGAACACTGAAGCTTTCTTT
length: 14
V: TRBV14
J: TRBJ1-1
size: -
D: -

CDR3: CASSPKMGAYRNTIYF
DNA: TGCGCCAGCAGCCCAAAGATGGGAGCATATCGGAACACCATATATTTT
length: 16
V: TRBV4-1
J: TRBJ1-3
size: -
D: -

CDR3: CASSQGASAAEAFF
DNA: TGCGCCAGCAGCCAAGGGGCCTCCGCCGCTGAAGCTTTCTTT
length: 14
V: TRBV4-1
J: TRBJ1-1
size: -
D: -

CDR3: CASSGDSPTGEYNEKLFF
DNA: TGTGCCAGCAGTGGAGATAGCCCAACAGGGGAATATAATGAAAAACTGTTTTTT
length: 18
V: TRBV6-1
J: TRBJ1-4
size: -
D: TRBD1

CDR3: CASSYRATLEAFF
DNA: TGTGCCAGCAGTTACCGAGCTACCCTTGAAGCTTTCTTT
length: 13
V: TRBV27
J: TRBJ1-1
size: -
D: -

CDR3: CASSQTSGRVRHEQFF
DNA: TGTGCCAGCAGCCAAACTAGCGGGAGGGTAAGGCATGAGCAGTTCTTC
length: 16
V: TRBV4-2
J: TRBJ2-1
size: -
D: TRBD2

CDR3: CTSSQPPAGGRVVGYEQYF
DNA: TGCACCAGCAGCCAACCCCCAGCGGGAGGGCGAGTGGTGGGCTACGAGCAGTACTTC
length: 19
V: TRBV1
J: TRBJ2-7
size: -
D: -

CDR3: CASSSSRWGKYEQYF
DNA: TGTGCCAGCAGCTCTTCAAGGTGGGGAAAGTACGAGCAGTACTTC
length: 15
V: TRBV13
J: TRBJ2-7
size: -
D: -

CDR3: CASSEGVGKLFF
DNA: TGTGCCAGCAGCGAAGGCGTCGGAAAACTGTTTTTT
length: 12
V: TRBV9
J: TRBJ1-4
size: few
D: -

CDR3: CATKNRVSDTQYF
DNA: TGTGCCACTAAAAACAGGGTTTCGGATACGCAGTATTTT
length: 13
V: TRBV6-6
J: TRBJ2-3
size: few
D: -

CDR3: CASSQEKGQGVGYTF
DNA: TGCGCCAGCAGCCAAGAGAAGGGACAGGGGGTGGGCTACACCTTC
length: 15
V: TRBV4-1
J: TRBJ1-2
size: -
D: TRBD1

CDR3: CASSLANSADTQYF
DNA: TGTGCCAGCAGCTTGGCCAATTCGGCAGATACGCAGTATTTT
length: 14
V: TRBV5-6
J: TRBJ2-3
size: -
D: -

CDR3: CASGGAGMTDTQYF
DNA: TGCGCCAGCGGGGGGGCCGGTATGACAGATACGCAGTATTTT
length: 14
V: TRBV10-2
J: TRBJ2-3
size: -
D: -

CDR3: CASRFGGSSYEQYF
DNA: TGTGCCAGCAGGTTCGGCGGGAGTTCCTACGAGCAGTACTTC
length: 14
V: TRBV27
J: TRBJ2-7
size: -
D: TRBD2

CDR3: CASSTWTALTLHF
DNA: TGTGCCAGTAGTACCTGGACAGCCTTGACCCTCCACTTT
length: 13
V: TRBV19
J: TRBJ1-6
size: few
D: -